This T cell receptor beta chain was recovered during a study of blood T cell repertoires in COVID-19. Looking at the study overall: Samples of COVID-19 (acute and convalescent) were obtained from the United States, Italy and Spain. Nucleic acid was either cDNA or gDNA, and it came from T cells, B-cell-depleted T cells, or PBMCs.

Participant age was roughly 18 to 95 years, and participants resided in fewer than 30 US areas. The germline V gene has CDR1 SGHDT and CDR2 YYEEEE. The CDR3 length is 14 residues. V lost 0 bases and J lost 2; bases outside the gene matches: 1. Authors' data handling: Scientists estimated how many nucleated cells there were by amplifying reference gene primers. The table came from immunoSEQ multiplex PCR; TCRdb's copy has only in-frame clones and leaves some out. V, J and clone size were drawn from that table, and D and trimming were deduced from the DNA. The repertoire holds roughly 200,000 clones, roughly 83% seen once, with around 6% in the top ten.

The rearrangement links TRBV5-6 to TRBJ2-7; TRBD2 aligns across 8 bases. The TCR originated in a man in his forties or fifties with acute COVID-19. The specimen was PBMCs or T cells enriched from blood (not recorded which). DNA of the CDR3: TGTGCCAGCAGCTTGGTAGCGGGAACCTACGAGCAGTACTTC. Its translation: CASSLVAGTYEQYF.